This T cell receptor (beta chain) was found in a study of T cell responses to AZD1222 COVID-19 vaccine. Clones were read by immunoSEQ multiplex PCR, and TCRdb kept only the in-frame ones, dropping some. The repertoire holds fewer than 90,000 clones, with 70% to 90% as singletons. This clone was counted only a few times. Its antigen remains unidentified. Germline assignment: CDR1 SGHVS and CDR2 FNYEAQ. This CDR3 comprises 16 residues. Deletions cut 4 bases from V and 3 bases from J, with 19 bases between. Study-wide points: No day 14 peak samples; only post-peak repertoires were characterized. Once two AZD1222 doses were given, Spike-specific TCR breadth and depth went up. AZD1222 recipients seropositive at baseline numbered only six. Dominant CD4 TCR responses targeted spike regions 160-218 and 743-854.

The input for sequencing was peripheral blood, taken on day 0 of AZD1222 vaccination. This rearrangement joins TRBV7-6 to TRBJ2-7, with D hard to call. The clonotype was recovered from an adult in good health. CDR3 region: CASSSTQYLGDYEQYF. CDR3 coding DNA: TGTGCCAGCAGCTCAACTCAATACCTAGGAGACTACGAGCAGTACTTC.